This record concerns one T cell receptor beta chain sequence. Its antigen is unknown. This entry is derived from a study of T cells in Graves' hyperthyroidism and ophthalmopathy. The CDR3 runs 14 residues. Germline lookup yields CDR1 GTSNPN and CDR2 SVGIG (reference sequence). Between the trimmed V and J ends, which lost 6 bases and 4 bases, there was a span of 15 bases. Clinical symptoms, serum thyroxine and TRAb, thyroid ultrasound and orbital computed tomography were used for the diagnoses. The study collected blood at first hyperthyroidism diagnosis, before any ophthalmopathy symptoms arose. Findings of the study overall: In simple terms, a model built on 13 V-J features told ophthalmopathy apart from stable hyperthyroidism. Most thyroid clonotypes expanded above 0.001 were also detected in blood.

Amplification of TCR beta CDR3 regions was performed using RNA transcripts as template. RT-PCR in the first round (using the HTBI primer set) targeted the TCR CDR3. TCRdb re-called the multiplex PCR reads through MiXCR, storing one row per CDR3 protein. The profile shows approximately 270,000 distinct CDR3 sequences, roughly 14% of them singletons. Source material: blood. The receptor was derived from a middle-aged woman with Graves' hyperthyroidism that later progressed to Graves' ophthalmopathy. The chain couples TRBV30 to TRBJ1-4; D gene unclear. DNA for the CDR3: TGTGCCTGTTTCCGAGGCCAGAGTAATGAAAAACTGTTTTTT. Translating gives CACFRGQSNEKLFF.